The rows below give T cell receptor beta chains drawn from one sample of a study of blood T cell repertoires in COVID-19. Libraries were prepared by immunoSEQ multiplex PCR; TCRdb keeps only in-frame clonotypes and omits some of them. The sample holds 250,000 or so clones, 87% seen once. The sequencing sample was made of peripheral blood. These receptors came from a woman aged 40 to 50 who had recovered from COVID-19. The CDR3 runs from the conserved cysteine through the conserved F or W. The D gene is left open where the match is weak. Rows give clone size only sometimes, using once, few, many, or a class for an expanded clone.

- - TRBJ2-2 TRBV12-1 CASSFALASGGAWNTGELFF TGTGCCAGCAGCTTTGCGCTGGCTAGCGGGGGGGCCTGGAACACCGGGGAGCTGTTTTTT
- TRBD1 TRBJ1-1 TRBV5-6 CASSLQGLGTEAFF TGTGCCAGCAGCTTACAGGGGCTGGGCACTGAAGCTTTCTTT
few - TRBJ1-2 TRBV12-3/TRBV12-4 CATREANYGYTF TGTGCCACACGGGAGGCCAACTATGGCTACACCTTC
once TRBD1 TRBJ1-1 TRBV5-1 CASSLNRGVDEAFF TGCGCCAGCAGCTTGAACAGGGGAGTGGACGAAGCTTTCTTT
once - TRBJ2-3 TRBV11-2 CASSLGNPDTQYF TGTGCCAGCAGCCTCGGGAATCCAGATACGCAGTATTTT
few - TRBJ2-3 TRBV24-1 CATSDAPYGGGTDTQYF TGTGCCACCAGTGATGCCCCCTACGGCGGGGGCACAGATACGCAGTATTTT
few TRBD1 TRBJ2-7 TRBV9 CASSPQDRVYEQYF TGTGCCAGCAGCCCCCAGGACAGGGTCTACGAGCAGTACTTC
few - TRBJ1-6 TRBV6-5 CATSPGIRLPLHF TGTGCCACCAGCCCGGGTATCCGCCTACCCCTCCACTTT
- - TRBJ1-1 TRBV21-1 CASLQGAPTEAFF TGTGCCAGTTTACAGGGGGCGCCCACTGAAGCTTTCTTT
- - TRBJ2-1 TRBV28 CASSVGQGAGGFF -
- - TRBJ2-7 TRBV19 CASRRDVAPYEQYF TGTGCCAGTAGGAGAGACGTAGCCCCCTACGAGCAGTACTTC
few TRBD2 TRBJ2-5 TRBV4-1 CASSYERGGPKTQYF TGCGCCAGCAGCTACGAGCGGGGGGGCCCGAAGACCCAGTACTTC
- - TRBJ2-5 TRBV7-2 CASSSPSDRVPQETQYF TGTGCCAGCAGCTCGCCGAGTGACAGAGTCCCGCAAGAGACCCAGTACTTC
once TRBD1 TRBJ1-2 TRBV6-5 CASRTGQGNYGYTF TGTGCCAGCAGGACGGGACAGGGGAACTATGGCTACACCTTC
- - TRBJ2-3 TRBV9 CASSAVPDTQYF TGTGCCAGCAGCGCGGTCCCAGATACGCAGTATTTT
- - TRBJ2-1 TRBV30 CAWRKTASNNEQFF TGTGCCTGGAGGAAAACGGCTAGCAACAATGAGCAGTTCTTC
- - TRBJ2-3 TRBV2 CASSLRVVADTQYF TGTGCCAGCAGTCTCAGGGTAGTAGCAGATACGCAGTATTTT
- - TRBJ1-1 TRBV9 CASSAAPNRAEAFF TGTGCCAGCAGCGCCGCCCCCAACAGGGCAGAAGCTTTCTTT
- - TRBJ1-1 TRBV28 CASSLLGGGNTEAFF TGTGCCAGCAGTTTGTTAGGGGGGGGGAACACTGAAGCTTTCTTT
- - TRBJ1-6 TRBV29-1 CSVSDRLNSPLHF TGCAGCGTTTCTGACCGACTTAATTCACCCCTCCACTTT
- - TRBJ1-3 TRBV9 CAEGVGNTIYF TGTGCCGAGGGGGTTGGAAACACCATATATTTT
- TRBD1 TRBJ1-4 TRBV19 CASSFWDRAEKLFF TGTGCCAGTAGTTTCTGGGACAGGGCAGAAAAACTGTTTTTT
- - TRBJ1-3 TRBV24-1 CATSVAFNRNTIYF TGTGCCACCAGTGTAGCCTTCAACAGAAACACCATATATTTT
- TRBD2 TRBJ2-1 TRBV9 CASSLASAGNNEQFF TGTGCCAGCAGCCTCGCGTCAGCGGGGAACAATGAGCAGTTCTTC
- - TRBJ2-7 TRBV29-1 CSVEFSSYEQYF TGCAGCGTTGAATTCTCTAGCTACGAGCAGTACTTC
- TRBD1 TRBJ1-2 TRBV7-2 CASSTGQGYGYTF TGTGCCAGCAGCACCGGACAGGGCTATGGCTACACCTTC
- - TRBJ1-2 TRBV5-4 CASSPGQGLYGYTF TGTGCCAGCAGCCCCGGCCAGGGCCTCTATGGCTACACCTTC
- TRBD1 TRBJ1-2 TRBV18 CASSGQAYGYTF TGTGCCAGCTCGGGACAGGCCTATGGCTACACCTTC
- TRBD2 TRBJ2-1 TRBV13 CASSPGLAGGSYNEQFF TGTGCCAGCAGCCCGGGACTAGCGGGGGGCAGCTACAATGAGCAGTTCTTC
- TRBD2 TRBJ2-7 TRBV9 CASSGGRAAIAYEQYF TGTGCCAGCAGCGGGGGGAGGGCAGCCATTGCCTACGAGCAGTACTTC
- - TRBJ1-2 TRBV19 CASSMTQPYGYTF TGTGCCAGTAGTATGACACAACCCTATGGCTACACCTTC
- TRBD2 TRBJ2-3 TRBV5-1 CASRSSGAPGDTQYF TGCGCCAGTCGGAGTAGCGGGGCCCCGGGGGATACGCAGTATTTT
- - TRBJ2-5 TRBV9 CASSVGGSGTLGETQYF TGTGCCAGCAGCGTAGGTGGGTCGGGAACCTTAGGAGAGACCCAGTACTTC
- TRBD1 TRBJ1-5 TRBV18 CASSPTRQGQQPQHF TGTGCCAGCTCACCGACCAGACAGGGTCAACAGCCCCAGCATTTT
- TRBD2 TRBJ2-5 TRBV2 CASNPNSGGQETQYF TGTGCCAGCAACCCGAATAGCGGGGGACAAGAGACCCAGTACTTC
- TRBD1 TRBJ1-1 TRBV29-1 CSGGSDRGKAFF TGCAGCGGAGGATCGGACAGGGGTAAAGCTTTCTTT
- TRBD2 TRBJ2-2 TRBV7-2 CASSPTSGGNPPGELFF TGTGCCAGCAGCCCCACTAGCGGGGGGAACCCTCCCGGGGAGCTGTTTTTT
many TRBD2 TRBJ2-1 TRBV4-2 CASSQAPTTSGGRGEQFF TGTGCCAGCAGCCAAGCGCCGACGACTAGCGGGGGTAGGGGCGAGCAGTTCTTC
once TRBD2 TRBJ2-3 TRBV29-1 CSVRGSGVSTDTQYF TGCAGCGTCCGTGGTAGCGGGGTAAGCACAGATACGCAGTATTTT
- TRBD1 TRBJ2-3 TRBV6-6 CASSYRQGGTDTQYF TGTGCCAGCAGTTACCGGCAGGGGGGCACAGATACGCAGTATTTT
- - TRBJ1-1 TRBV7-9 CASAWRGTEAFF TGTGCCAGCGCCTGGCGAGGAACTGAAGCTTTCTTT
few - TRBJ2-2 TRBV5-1 CASRRANTGELFF TGCGCCAGCAGGAGGGCTAACACCGGGGAGCTGTTTTTT
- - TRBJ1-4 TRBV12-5 CASGLLRGEKLFF TGTGCTAGTGGTCTCCTAAGGGGCGAAAAACTGTTTTTT
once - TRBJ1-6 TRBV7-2 CASSFTTGPPLHF TGTGCCAGCAGCTTCACAACAGGGCCACCCCTCCACTTT
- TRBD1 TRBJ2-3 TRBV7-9 CASSSIAGQGYTDTQYF TGTGCCAGCAGCTCTATAGCGGGACAGGGGTACACAGATACGCAGTATTTT
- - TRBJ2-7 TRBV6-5 CASSTSTDEQYF TGTGCCAGCAGCACGAGCACGGACGAGCAGTACTTC
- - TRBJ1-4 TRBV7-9 CASSLPRGRTNEKLFF TGTGCCAGCAGCTTACCCAGGGGTCGAACTAATGAAAAACTGTTTTTT
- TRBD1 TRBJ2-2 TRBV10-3 CAIRPGTGGAGELFF TGTGCCATCAGGCCCGGGACAGGGGGGGCCGGGGAGCTGTTTTTT
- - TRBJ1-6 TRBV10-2 CASKRRAGNSPLHF TGCGCCAGCAAGAGGAGGGCAGGGAATTCACCCCTCCACTTT
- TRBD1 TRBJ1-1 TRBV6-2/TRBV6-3 CASSWGQVGTEAFF TGTGCCAGCAGTTGGGGACAGGTGGGCACTGAAGCTTTCTTT
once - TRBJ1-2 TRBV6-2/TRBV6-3 CASSSWGLIYGYTF TGTGCCAGCAGTTCCTGGGGCCTTATTTATGGCTACACCTTC
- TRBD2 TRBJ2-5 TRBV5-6 CASSSLLAGGRAQETRYF TGTGCCAGCAGCTCCCTACTAGCGGGGGGGCGGGCTCAAGAGACCCGGTACTTC
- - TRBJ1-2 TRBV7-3 CASSLGDGGYGYTF TGTGCCAGCAGCTTAGGCGACGGGGGCTATGGCTACACCTTC
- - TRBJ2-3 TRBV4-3 CASSQDSAGFTDTQYF TGCGCCAGCAGCCAAGATTCGGCAGGGTTCACAGATACGCAGTATTTT
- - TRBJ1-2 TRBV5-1 CASSLDGGANYGYTF TGCGCCAGCAGCTTGGACGGGGGGGCTAACTATGGCTACACCTTC
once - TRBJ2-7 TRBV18 CASSPGRSTYEQYF TGTGCCAGCTCACCGGGGAGGAGTACCTACGAGCAGTACTTC
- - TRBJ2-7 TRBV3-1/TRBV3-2 CASSPTRFGEQYF TGTGCCAGCAGCCCTACTAGATTCGGCGAGCAGTACTTC